Below, 9 T cell receptor beta chains from the same sample are listed, as sequenced in a study of blood T cell repertoires in COVID-19. Clones were read by immunoSEQ multiplex PCR, and TCRdb kept only the in-frame ones, dropping some. The repertoire has 150,000 to 200,000 clones, about nine tenths of them found once; the top ten carry under 2.5%. Sequencing was performed on peripheral blood. The receptors were gathered from a man between 65 and 85 years old with active or convalescent COVID-19.

The rearrangement uses TRBV14 and TRBJ1-6; D perhaps matches TRBD1 (6 bases). This CDR3 has 15 residues. CDR1 SGHDN and CDR2 FVKESK come from the germline V gene. V lost 1 base and J 7 bases, leaving 11 bases between the germline ends. The CDR3 loop reads CASSQAQGRNSPLHF. The CDR3, as DNA: TGTGCCAGCAGCCAAGCACAGGGCCGAAATTCACCCCTCCACTTT.

This rearrangement joins TRBV5-6 to TRBJ2-3, with 9 bases identical to TRBD2. The trim removed 1 base at V and 0 bases at J, leaving 9 bases unmatched. Germline CDR1 SGHDT, CDR2 YYEEEE. This CDR3 contains 18 residues. The CDR3 region has the DNA TGTGCCAGCAGCTTGATGTTAGCTAGCGGGAAGAGCACAGATACGCAGTATTTT. This translates into CASSLMLASGKSTDTQYF.

The chain couples TRBV11-2 to TRBJ2-7, with 7 bases matching TRBD1. Germline CDR1 and CDR2: SGHAT and FQNNGV. The ends lost 2 bases at V and 0 bases at J; junction bases unmatched: 1. This CDR3 region has 14 residues. The CDR3: CASSLWDSSYEQYF. DNA for the CDR3: TGTGCCAGCAGCTTATGGGACAGCTCCTACGAGCAGTACTTC. Full variable domain (outside the CDR3, taken from reference TRBV11-2 and TRBJ2-7): EAGVAQSPRYKIIEKRQSVAFWCNPISGHATLYWYQQILGQGPKLLIQFQNNGVVDDSQLPKDRFSAERLKGVDSTLKIQPAKLEDSAVYLCASSLWDSSYEQYFGPGTRLTVT.

The CDR3 protein is CASSSGGSYGYTF. The CDR3 DNA reads TGTGCCAGCAGTTCGGGGGGAAGCTATGGCTACACCTTC. This chain uses TRBV7-2 with TRBJ1-2; weak D call: TRBD1 (5 bases). CDR3 size: 13 residues. Germline CDR1 and CDR2: SGHTA and FQGNSA. V lost 6 bases and J lost 4, with 12 bases in between.

This clone was observed many times. The J gene is TRBJ2-2, the V gene TRBV13, with D maybe TRBD2 (5 bases). CDR1 PRHDT and CDR2 FYEKMQ come from the germline V gene (reference sequence). The CDR3 is 14 amino acids. Trimming left V 3 bases short and J 6 bases short, with 11 bases between. In DNA form, the CDR3 reads TGTGCCAGCAGCTTGAGGGTTCGGTCCGGGGAGCTGTTTTTT. Its translation: CASSLRVRSGELFF.

The chain uses TRBV11-3 and TRBJ2-7; TRBD1 aligns across 7 bases. Germline V gene lookup returns CDR1 SGHNT and CDR2 YENEEA. The CDR3 is 14 amino acids. V lost 1 base to trimming and J lost 0 bases; unmatched junction nucleotides: 0. The CDR3 region is CASSLGDSSYEQYF. Here the CDR3 DNA reads TGTGCCAGCAGCTTAGGGGACAGCTCCTACGAGCAGTACTTC. The whole variable domain, filled in from reference TRBV11-3 and TRBJ2-7, reads EAGVVQSPRYKIIEKKQPVAFWCNPISGHNTLYWYLQNLGQGPELLIRYENEEAVDDSQLPKDRFSAERLKGVDSTLKIQPAELGDSAVYLCASSLGDSSYEQYFGPGTRLTVT.

The chain employs TRBV9 and TRBJ2-3; 7 bases are shared with TRBD2. The J segment lost 2 bases and the V segment lost 0 bases, leaving 3 bases of the junction unmatched. The CDR3 loop spans 15 amino acids. Per germline, CDR1 SGDLS and CDR2 YYNGEE. The CDR3 is CASSVVGGSTDTQYF. The DNA for the CDR3 is TGTGCCAGCAGCGTAGTGGGAGGGTCCACAGATACGCAGTATTTT.

The chain has TRBV3-1 (or the pseudogene TRBV3-2) and TRBJ2-7; D gene uncertain. The germline CDR1 and CDR2 sequences are LGHDT and YNNKEL (reference sequence). Between the trimmed V and J ends, which lost 3 bases and 0 bases, there was a span of 6 bases. There are 13 residues in the CDR3. The CDR3 sequence: CASSQHSSYEQYF. The DNA for the CDR3 is TGTGCCAGCAGCCAGCACAGCTCCTACGAGCAGTACTTC.

The V gene is TRBV2, the J gene TRBJ2-2; 7 nucleotides align to TRBD1. Germline CDR1 and CDR2: SNHLY and FYNNEI. V trimming: 6 bases; J trimming: 6 bases; junction bases outside the gene matches: 7. The length of the CDR3 is 14 residues. The CDR3, as DNA: TGTGCCAGCAGGGAACAGGGGTTCCCCGGGGAGCTGTTTTTT. It yields the protein CASREQGFPGELFF.